Below are 23 T cell receptor beta chains sequenced from a single sample in a study of blood T cell repertoires in COVID-19 (dated by TCRdb to the early 2020s). Library method: the immunoSEQ multiplex PCR assay. Drawn from immuneACCESS, this table holds only the in-frame rearrangements with V and J called that TCRdb kept. Clones are partly lost; checked studies trace under half to an unresolved V gene and leave the rest unexplained. The sample table lists more than 90,000 clones, 75% to 85% of them with a count of one. Clones ranked in the top ten supply approximately 10% of the sample. Sequencing was performed on peripheral blood. The receptor set was obtained from a woman over 75 with acute or convalescent COVID-19.

This clone has more than one count but fewer than ten. This rearrangement joins TRBV27 to TRBJ2-3, with TRBD2 matching 9 bases. This CDR3 spans 14 amino acids. With 2 bases clipped from V and 4 bases from J, the junction kept 1 base outside the gene matches. From germline, CDR1 is MNHEY and CDR2 SMNVEV (reference sequence). CDR3: CASSLAGGPDTQYF. The CDR3 DNA reads TGTGCCAGCAGTTTAGCGGGAGGGCCAGATACGCAGTATTTT.

Regarding this clone: Other DNA sequences in this specimen translate into the identical CDR3. Here the CDR3 reads CASSYSDRGNTEAFF. CDR3 DNA: TGTGCCAGCAGTTACTCGGACAGGGGGAACACTGAAGCTTTCTTT. V and J are TRBV6-5 and TRBJ1-1; 9 nucleotides line up with TRBD1. V trimming: 0 bases; J trimming: 1 base; junction bases outside the gene matches: 0. Germline CDR1 MNHEY, CDR2 SVGAGI. There are 15 residues in the CDR3.

The chain combines TRBV6-4 with TRBJ2-1, with 9 positions matching TRBD1. There are 16 residues in the CDR3. Germline-derived CDR1 and CDR2 are MRHNA and SNTAGT. V lost 4 bases, J lost 4 bases, and 8 bases stayed unmatched. The CDR3: CASSVDGTGIYNEQFF. The DNA of the CDR3 is TGTGCCAGCAGTGTCGACGGGACAGGGATTTACAATGAGCAGTTCTTC.

This chain uses TRBV28 with TRBJ1-5, with a weak D call TRBD1 (6 bases). The length of the CDR3 is 15 residues. The germline V and J ends were trimmed by 3 bases and 3 bases, with 12 bases remaining between them. Germline lookup yields CDR1 MDHEN and CDR2 SYDVKM. CDR3 loop: CASSFHGQLNQPQHF. In DNA, the CDR3 is TGTGCCAGCAGTTTCCACGGACAGCTCAATCAGCCCCAGCATTTT.

This clone is a singleton in its sample. The gene calls are TRBV5-4 and TRBJ2-7; 7 bases map to TRBD1. The trim removed 3 bases at V and 4 bases at J, leaving 10 bases unmatched. Germline CDR1 reads SGHNT; CDR2 reads YYREEE (reference sequence). The length of the CDR3 is 15 residues. The CDR3 DNA reads as TGTGCCAGCAGCTCCAGCCGGCAGGGGGTTTACGAGCAGTACTTC. Translated, it gives CASSSSRQGVYEQYF.

This clone was picked up one time. V and J are TRBV18 and TRBJ2-2, with 11 bases that match TRBD2. The V gene end was trimmed by 6 bases and the J gene end by 1 base; junction bases not matched to a gene: 7. Per the germline V gene, CDR1 is KGHSH and CDR2 is LQKENI. The length of the CDR3 is 17 residues. The CDR3 loop reads CASSPGLAEMNTGELFF. CDR3 DNA: TGTGCCAGCTCGCCGGGACTAGCGGAGATGAACACCGGGGAGCTGTTTTTT.

Ten or more counts support this clone. The J gene is TRBJ2-7, the V gene TRBV15; a possible D gene is TRBD2 (6 bases). The CDR3 spans 15 residues. The germline V and J ends were trimmed by 4 bases and 2 bases, with 15 bases remaining between them. Germline V gene lookup returns CDR1 LNHNV and CDR2 YYDKDF (reference sequence). CDR3 nucleotide sequence: TGTGCCACCAGCACCCGGACTAAATCCACCTACGAGCAGTACTTC. It specifies CATSTRTKSTYEQYF. The variable domain in full, completed from reference TRBV15 and TRBJ2-7, reads DAMVIQNPRYQVTQFGKPVTLSCSQTLNHNVMYWYQQKSSQAPKLLFHYYDKDFNNEADTPDNFQSRRPNTSFCFLDIRSPGLGDTAMYLCATSTRTKSTYEQYFGPGTRLTVT.

Of note for this clone: At one of its ends the junction is not consistent with the germline gene, which may arise from a read error. The V and J genes are TRBV6-6 and TRBJ1-6; the match to TRBD1 covers 12 bases. Germline V gene lookup returns CDR1 MNHNY and CDR2 SVGAGI (reference sequence). The CDR3 loop spans 18 amino acids. CDR3 coding DNA: TGTGCCAGCAGTCCCGGGACAGGGGGCTTTACCTATCATTCACCCCTCCACTTT. It translates to CASSPGTGGFTYHSPLHF.

The chain uses TRBV12-3 or TRBV12-4 and TRBJ1-2; D remains ambiguous. The V and J ends lost 5 bases and 9 bases respectively, with 10 bases between them. The CDR3 loop spans 11 amino acids. This CDR3 is CASSVGGSYTF. In DNA form, the CDR3 reads TGTGCCAGCAGTGTCGGAGGTAGCTACACCTTC.

The J gene is TRBJ1-5, the V gene TRBV29-1, with 9 bases identical to TRBD1. Looked up from germline, CDR1 is SQVTM and CDR2 is ANQGSEA. The CDR3 consists of 14 residues. V lost 5 bases and J lost 0; bases outside the gene matches: 2. The CDR3 bases are TGCAGCGTTCGACAGGGGGATAGCAATCAGCCCCAGCATTTT. Protein product: CSVRQGDSNQPQHF.

The J gene is TRBJ1-2, the V gene TRBV7-2; 7 bases are shared with TRBD1. The V gene end was trimmed by 1 base and the J gene end by 7 bases; junction bases not matched to a gene: 9. The CDR3 contains 15 residues. Looked up from germline, CDR1 is SGHTA and CDR2 is FQGNSA. The CDR3 DNA reads as TGTGCCAGCAGCTTAGACGCCCGACAGGGAGTTGGCTACACCTTC. Translating it yields CASSLDARQGVGYTF.

The chain employs TRBV4-2 and TRBJ1-2; 7 nucleotides align to TRBD1. This CDR3 comprises 16 residues. After removal of 1 base from V and 4 bases from J, the junction contained 9 bases not matched to a gene. Germline V gene sequence: CDR1 LGHNA, CDR2 YNFKEQ. CDR3 in DNA: TGTGCCAGCAGCCAAGTAAGACAGGGACTAGTCTATGGCTACACCTTC. Amino acids: CASSQVRQGLVYGYTF.

The chain combines TRBV7-2 with TRBJ2-2, with TRBD2 as a possible D gene (6 bases). Germline V gives CDR1 SGHTA, CDR2 FQGNSA. V was cut by 1 base and J by 6 bases, with 9 bases left in between. CDR3 length: 14 residues. The CDR3 DNA reads TGTGCCAGCAGCTTAGACCCGGGGGCCGGGGAGCTGTTTTTT. Its translation is CASSLDPGAGELFF.

The chain uses TRBV5-8 and TRBJ2-1; unclear D gene. Germline V gene data show CDR1 as SGHTS and CDR2 as YDEGEE. The CDR3 is 15 residues long. Trimming took off 5 bases at V and 6 bases at J, with 18 bases between the two ends. The CDR3 region is CASRASGLASNEQFF. The CDR3 region has the DNA TGTGCCAGCAGGGCCTCGGGTCTGGCCTCCAATGAGCAGTTCTTC.

CDR3 sequence: CATSDGWQPQHF. CDR3 bases: TGTGCCACCAGTGACGGTTGGCAGCCCCAGCATTTT. V is TRBV24-1 and J is TRBJ1-5; D is unclear. The germline gives CDR1 KGHDR, CDR2 SFDVKD. The CDR3 contains 12 residues. The ends were cut back, 4 bases at V and 7 bases at J, with 7 bases in the middle.

This chain joins TRBV7-9 and TRBJ1-2; D call uncertain. There are 13 residues in the CDR3. V was clipped by 8 bases and J by 2 bases, with 12 bases between them. The germline V gene encodes CDR1 SEHNR and CDR2 FQNEAQ (reference sequence). CDR3 sequence reads: CASQPGTNYGYTF. DNA for the CDR3: TGTGCCAGCCAACCGGGAACAAACTATGGCTACACCTTC.

V usage is TRBV14 and J usage is TRBJ2-5; D is unresolved. CDR1 and CDR2 (germline): SGHDN, FVKESK. The germline V and J ends were trimmed by 0 bases and 4 bases, with 6 bases remaining between them. CDR3 length equals 13 residues. In DNA, the CDR3 is TGTGCCAGCAGCCAAGATTTGCGAGAGACCCAGTACTTC. As protein: CASSQDLRETQYF. Using reference TRBV14 and TRBJ2-5 for the parts outside the CDR3, the full variable domain is EAGVTQFPSHSVIEKGQTVTLRCDPISGHDNLYWYRRVMGKEIKFLLHFVKESKQDESGMPNNRFLAERTGGTYSTLKVQPAELEDSGVYFCASSQDLRETQYFGPGTRLLVL.

This clone has a single count. The V and J genes are TRBV7-2 and TRBJ1-2; the D gene is possibly TRBD1 (6 bases). V lost 1 base and J lost 5, with 8 bases in between. Germline CDR1 and CDR2: SGHTA and FQGNSA. The CDR3 is made up of 13 amino acids. CDR3 sequence (DNA): TGTGCCAGCAGCTTAGACAGGGAATATGGCTACACCTTC. Residues: CASSLDREYGYTF.

V usage is TRBV7-2 and J usage is TRBJ1-2; TRBD1 matches at 8 bases. Germline V gene data show CDR1 as SGHTA and CDR2 as FQGNSA. The CDR3 spans 16 residues. After removal of 1 base from V and 2 bases from J, the junction contained 6 bases not matched to a gene. The CDR3 DNA follows: TGTGCCAGCAGCTTAGTGGTGACAGGGGCGAACTATGGCTACACCTTC. As protein: CASSLVVTGANYGYTF.

This chain uses TRBV29-1 with TRBJ2-1, with 7 bases identical to TRBD2. With 5 bases clipped from V and 5 bases from J, the junction kept 12 bases outside the gene matches. In germline, CDR1 is SQVTM, CDR2 ANQGSEA. There are 15 residues in the CDR3. The DNA of the CDR3 is TGCAGCGTTCCCCTCCGGGACTACCGAAACAATGAGCAGTTCTTC. Its protein product is CSVPLRDYRNNEQFF.

This clone was seen once. V is TRBV3-1 (or the pseudogene TRBV3-2) and J is TRBJ1-1; D not resolved. V was shortened by 0 bases and J by 6 bases, with 11 bases between the two germline ends. The CDR3 runs to 14 residues. Germline CDR1 LGHDT, CDR2 YNNKEL (reference sequence). The CDR3: CASSQEGPGSEAFF. The CDR3 DNA is TGTGCCAGCAGCCAAGAGGGTCCAGGCTCTGAAGCTTTCTTT.

This chain links TRBV6-2 or TRBV6-3 with TRBJ2-4, with 7 bases aligning to TRBD1. After removal of 4 bases from V and 8 bases from J, the junction contained 2 bases not matched to a gene. This CDR3 has 12 amino acids. CDR1 is MNHEY and CDR2 is SVGEGT in the germline V gene. The CDR3 coding sequence is TGTGCCAGCAGTTCACAGGGGTACATTCAGTACTTC. Encoded protein: CASSSQGYIQYF.

The chain has TRBV7-2 and TRBJ2-7; no reliable D call. The germline V gene encodes CDR1 SGHTA and CDR2 FQGNSA. The CDR3 contains 13 residues. V lost 1 base to trimming and J lost 3 bases, with 7 bases between them. CDR3 residues: CASSLGPDYEQYF. In nucleotides, the CDR3 is TGTGCCAGCAGCTTAGGCCCAGACTACGAGCAGTACTTC. Using reference TRBV7-2 and TRBJ2-7 for the parts outside the CDR3, the full variable domain is GAGVSQSPSNKVTEKGKDVELRCDPISGHTALYWYRQSLGQGLEFLIYFQGNSAPDKSGLPSDRFSAERTGGSVSTLTIQRTQQEDSAVYLCASSLGPDYEQYFGPGTRLTVT.